Listed below are T cell receptor beta chains from one sample, sequenced in a study of response to subunit inactivated influenza vaccine. TCRdb processed the RT-PCR reads anew with MiXCR; each CDR3 protein has one entry. The sample holds about 650,000 distinct CDR3 sequences, less than 20% seen once. Sequencing was performed on PBMCs from blood, taken 11 to 12 days after vaccination. The origin of the receptors is a man in his fifties who received an inactivated influenza vaccine. CDR3s include the opening cysteine and the closing phenylalanine or tryptophan. D genes are given only for firm matches. A row's size may be missing; if present it is once, few, many or a size class.

>TRBJ2-1|few|.|TRBV28
TGTGCCAGCAGTCCCCCGGGAGACTACAATGAGCAGTTCTTC
CASSPPGDYNEQFF
>TRBJ2-7|many|.|TRBV6-6
TGTGCCAGCAGTCACTCCCGGGAGCTTGCCGAGCAGTACTTC
CASSHSRELAEQYF
>TRBJ1-2|few|.|TRBV20-1
TGCAGTGCTAGGGGGTGGGGGGCCAACTATGGCTACACCTTC
CSARGWGANYGYTF
>TRBJ2-1|few|.|TRBV5-1
TGCGCCAGCAGCTTGGGTAGGCAGGGGCCCCAGTTCTTC
CASSLGRQGPQFF
>TRBJ2-5|.|.|TRBV5-1
TGCGCCAGCAGTCCCTTGAAGGAAGAGACCCAGTACTTC
CASSPLKEETQYF
>TRBJ2-1|.|TRBD2|TRBV7-2
TGTGCCAGCAGCTTGGCTGGAGGACTAGCGGGGGGGCCGTATTGGGACAATGAGCAGTTCTTC
CASSLAGGLAGGPYWDNEQFF
>TRBJ2-7|few|TRBD2|TRBV5-1
TGCGCCAGCAGCTTCTCGATTAGCGGGGGGGAACAGTACTTC
CASSFSISGGEQYF
>TRBJ1-4|few|TRBD1|TRBV7-2
TGTGCCAGCAGCATCCGACAGGGGTCGGGTGAAAAACTGTTTTTT
CASSIRQGSGEKLFF
>TRBJ1-1|.|.|TRBV20-1
TGCAGTGCTATGCGGTCCATGAACACTGAAGCTTTCTTT
CSAMRSMNTEAFF
>TRBJ1-2|.|.|TRBV15
TGTGCCACCAGCAGAGCGGGGTTCTCGAATGGCTACACCTTC
CATSRAGFSNGYTF
>TRBJ1-1|few|TRBD1|TRBV20-1
TGCAGTGCTATAAGACAGGGGGCCGACACTGAAGCTTTCTTT
CSAIRQGADTEAFF
>TRBJ2-7|.|TRBD2|TRBV6-5
TGTGCCAGCAGTTACGGGAGGGGTTTGTCCTCCTACGAGCAGTACTTC
CASSYGRGLSSYEQYF
>TRBJ2-3|.|TRBD2|TRBV28
TGTGCCAGCAGCCCCCCTACGGGACTAGCAGACACAGATACGCAGTATTTT
CASSPPTGLADTDTQYF
>TRBJ2-7|few|.|TRBV7-8
TGTGCCAGCAGCTCTCTCGGGTCCCTGGTCCCTTACGAGCAGTACTTC
CASSSLGSLVPYEQYF
>TRBJ2-7|many|TRBD1|TRBV28
TGTGCCAGCATGACCGGGACAGGGTACGAGCAGTACTTC
CASMTGTGYEQYF
>TRBJ1-1|few|TRBD1|TRBV10-2
TGCGCCAGCAGTGTCGACAGGGTGAACACTGAAGCTTTCTTT
CASSVDRVNTEAFF
>TRBJ2-5|.|TRBD2|TRBV29-1
TGCAGCGTTGATTTAGGGACTAGCGTCCAAGAGACCCAGTACTTC
CSVDLGTSVQETQYF
>TRBJ2-2|few|TRBD1|TRBV7-8
TGTGCCAGCAGCTGGACAGGGGGCGACACCGGGGAGCTGTTTTTT
CASSWTGGDTGELFF
>TRBJ2-7|.|TRBD2|TRBV13
TGTGCCAGCAGCTTCCGGACTAGCGGGGGCTACGAGCAGTACTTC
CASSFRTSGGYEQYF
>TRBJ1-1|few|.|TRBV18
TGTGCCAGCTCACTATACTCCGGGACCACAAACACTGAAGCTTTCTTT
CASSLYSGTTNTEAFF
>TRBJ2-3|.|.|TRBV4-3
TGCGCCAGCAGCCCCTCACTCGGTCCACCCGGTACGCAGTATTTT
CASSPSLGPPGTQYF
>TRBJ2-2|.|.|TRBV3-1
TGTGCCAGCAGCCAAGGAATAAGGCACGGGGAGCTGTTTTTT
CASSQGIRHGELFF
>TRBJ2-7|.|.|TRBV28
TGTGCCAGCAGTTGGCTCACAGGGTCAGACGAGCAGTACTTC
CASSWLTGSDEQYF
>TRBJ1-1|many|TRBD1|TRBV5-1
TGCGCCAGCACCCGGGACAGTTTAAACACTGAAGCTTTCTTT
CASTRDSLNTEAFF
>TRBJ2-1|few|.|TRBV5-1
TGCGCCAGCAGCAGCGGGACAGGCCGTTCCTACAATGAGCAGTTCTTC
CASSSGTGRSYNEQFF
>TRBJ2-1|.|TRBD2|TRBV5-1
TGCGCCAGCAGCTTGGCCGCAGCGGGGGGTGGTTTGTGGGAGCAGTTCTTC
CASSLAAAGGGLWEQFF
>TRBJ2-6|.|TRBD2|TRBV11-2
TGTGCCAGCAGACGCAGCCTAGCGGGAAGGACTACCTCTGGGGCCAACGTCCTGACTTTC
CASRRSLAGRTTSGANVLTF
>TRBJ1-6|.|TRBD1|TRBV25-1
TGTGCCAGCAGTGAGACAGGGAGAAATTCACCCCTCCACTTT
CASSETGRNSPLHF
>TRBJ2-3|.|TRBD2|TRBV6-2/TRBV6-3
TGTGCCAGCAGTTGGCGACTAGCGGGAACTGATACGCAGTATTTT
CASSWRLAGTDTQYF
>TRBJ2-5|.|TRBD2|TRBV24-1
TGTGCCACCAGTGACCAAGGGTTCGGGGGGAGAGAGACCCAGTACTTC
CATSDQGFGGRETQYF
>TRBJ2-5|few|.|TRBV12-3/TRBV12-4
TGTGCCAGCAGCCTTGATGGAGGGGGCCAAGAGACCCAGTACTTC
CASSLDGGGQETQYF
>TRBJ2-7|.|.|TRBV19
TGTGCCAGTAGTATGAGGGGACCCAGCCCCTCCTACGAGCAGTACTTC
CASSMRGPSPSYEQYF
>TRBJ2-7|.|.|TRBV9
TGTGCCAGCAGCGTAAGCGGAACTTCCTACGAGCAGTACTTC
CASSVSGTSYEQYF
>TRBJ2-1|few|TRBD2|TRBV29-1
TGCAGCGCATCCGGGACTAGCGGGGGGAGATCCTACAATGAGCAGTTCTTC
CSASGTSGGRSYNEQFF
>TRBJ1-2|.|TRBD1|TRBV12-3/TRBV12-4
TGTGCCAGCAGCGCCCGACAGGGTTATGGCTACACCTTC
CASSARQGYGYTF
>TRBJ2-7|many|.|TRBV15
TGTGCCACCAGCAGAAATACCAAACAGCAGTACTTC
CATSRNTKQQYF
>TRBJ1-1|few|.|TRBV5-1
TGCGCCAGCAGCTTCGACAGGATGAACACTGAAGCTTTCTTT
CASSFDRMNTEAFF
>TRBJ2-5|few|TRBD2|TRBV7-3
TGTGCCAGCAAGGAAACTAGCGGGAGTGAGACCCAGTACTTC
CASKETSGSETQYF
>TRBJ2-2|.|.|TRBV5-1
TGCGCCAGCAGCTTGAAACAGGGCCCCGGGGAGCTGTTTTTT
CASSLKQGPGELFF
>TRBJ2-7|few|TRBD1|TRBV2
TGTGCCAGCAGCCAATCCGGGACAGTCTCCTACGAGCAGTACTTC
CASSQSGTVSYEQYF
>TRBJ1-4|few|.|TRBV7-2
TGTGCCAGCAGCTCGGACACCTCTAATGAAAAACTGTTTTTT
CASSSDTSNEKLFF
>TRBJ1-5|few|.|TRBV18
TGTGCCAGCTCACCGCAGGGAACTCTCAATCAGCCCCAGCATTTT
CASSPQGTLNQPQHF